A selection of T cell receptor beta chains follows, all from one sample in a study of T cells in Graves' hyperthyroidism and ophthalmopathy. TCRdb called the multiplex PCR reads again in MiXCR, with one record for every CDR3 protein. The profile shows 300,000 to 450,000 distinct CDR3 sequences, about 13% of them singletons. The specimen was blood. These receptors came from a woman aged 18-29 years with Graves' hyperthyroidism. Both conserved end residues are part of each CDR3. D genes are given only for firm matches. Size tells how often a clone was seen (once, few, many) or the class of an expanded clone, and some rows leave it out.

CDR3: CASQYGTYEQYF
DNA: TGTGCCAGCCAGTACGGTACATACGAGCAGTACTTC
D: NA
size: many
V: TRBV6-1
length: 12
J: TRBJ2-7

CDR3: CASSSSGDGTDTQYF
DNA: TGTGCCAGCAGTTCGAGCGGGGACGGCACAGATACGCAGTATTTT
D: TRBD2
size: NA
V: TRBV28
length: 15
J: TRBJ2-3

CDR3: CASSFSPPGQPQHF
DNA: TGTGCCAGCAGTTTCTCCCCACCTGGGCAGCCCCAGCATTTT
D: NA
size: many
V: TRBV12-3/TRBV12-4
length: 14
J: TRBJ1-5

CDR3: CASSQDLGIGRNEQFF
DNA: TGTGCCAGCAGCCAAGATCTAGGGATAGGGCGGAATGAGCAGTTCTTC
D: NA
size: many
V: TRBV3-1
length: 16
J: TRBJ2-1

CDR3: CASSEAGLNNNSPLHF
DNA: TGTGCCAGCAGTGAAGCAGGCCTCAACAATAATTCACCCCTCCACTTT
D: NA
size: many
V: TRBV2
length: 16
J: TRBJ1-6

CDR3: CSALTGTRTYEQYF
DNA: TGCAGTGCTCTCACCGGGACTAGGACCTACGAGCAGTACTTC
D: TRBD2
size: many
V: TRBV20-1
length: 14
J: TRBJ2-7

CDR3: CASSPNETPWEIPTFF
DNA: TGTGCCAGTAGCCCCAATGAGACGCCGTGGGAAATACCAACTTTCTTT
D: NA
size: few
V: TRBV19
length: 16
J: TRBJ1-1

CDR3: CATSSPEGPEPPLHF
DNA: TGTGCCACCAGCAGCCCGGAGGGCCCAGAGCCACCCCTCCACTTT
D: NA
size: few
V: TRBV15
length: 15
J: TRBJ1-6

CDR3: CASVGRDTEAFF
DNA: TGTGCCAGCGTAGGGAGAGACACTGAAGCTTTCTTT
D: NA
size: many
V: TRBV7-6
length: 12
J: TRBJ1-1

CDR3: CSSTGTGGIYGRREAFF
DNA: TGCAGCTCTACCGGGACAGGGGGAATTTATGGAAGAAGGGAAGCTTTCTTT
D: TRBD1
size: many
V: TRBV29-1
length: 17
J: TRBJ1-1

CDR3: CAISARAPGQGEVNTIYF
DNA: TGTGCCATCAGTGCTCGCGCCCCGGGACAGGGAGAGGTTAACACCATATATTTT
D: TRBD1
size: few
V: TRBV10-3
length: 18
J: TRBJ1-3

CDR3: CASSTRQGANEKLFF
DNA: TGCGCCAGCAGCACAAGACAGGGGGCTAATGAAAAACTGTTTTTT
D: TRBD1
size: many
V: TRBV5-1
length: 15
J: TRBJ1-4

CDR3: CASSLARQPYEQYF
DNA: TGCGCCAGCAGCTTGGCTCGACAGCCCTACGAGCAGTACTTC
D: NA
size: many
V: TRBV5-1
length: 14
J: TRBJ2-7

CDR3: CASSFREGDEQYF
DNA: TGTGCCAGCAGTTTTCGGGAGGGGGACGAGCAGTACTTC
D: TRBD2
size: few
V: TRBV27
length: 13
J: TRBJ2-7

CDR3: CASPDRENTEAFF
DNA: TGTGCCAGTCCGGACCGAGAGAACACTGAAGCTTTCTTT
D: NA
size: few
V: TRBV6-2/TRBV6-3
length: 13
J: TRBJ1-1

CDR3: CASSLRGGGYTGELFF
DNA: TGTGCCAGCAGCTTGAGAGGGGGGGGTTACACCGGGGAGCTGTTTTTT
D: NA
size: many
V: TRBV7-2
length: 16
J: TRBJ2-2

CDR3: CASSMYSGRPSYNEQFF
DNA: TGTGCCAGCAGCATGTATAGCGGGAGGCCCTCCTACAATGAGCAGTTCTTC
D: TRBD2
size: many
V: TRBV5-6
length: 17
J: TRBJ2-1